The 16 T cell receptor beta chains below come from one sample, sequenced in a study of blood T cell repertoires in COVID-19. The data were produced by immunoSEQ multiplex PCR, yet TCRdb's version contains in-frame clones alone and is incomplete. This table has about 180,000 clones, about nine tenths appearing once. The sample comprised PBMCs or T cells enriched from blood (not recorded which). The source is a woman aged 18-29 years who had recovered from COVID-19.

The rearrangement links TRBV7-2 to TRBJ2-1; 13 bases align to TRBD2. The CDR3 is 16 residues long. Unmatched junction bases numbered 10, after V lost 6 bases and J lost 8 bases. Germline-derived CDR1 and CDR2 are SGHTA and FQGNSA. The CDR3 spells CASSYAGLAGMDEQFF. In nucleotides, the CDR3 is TGTGCCAGCAGTTATGCGGGACTAGCGGGAATGGATGAGCAGTTCTTC.

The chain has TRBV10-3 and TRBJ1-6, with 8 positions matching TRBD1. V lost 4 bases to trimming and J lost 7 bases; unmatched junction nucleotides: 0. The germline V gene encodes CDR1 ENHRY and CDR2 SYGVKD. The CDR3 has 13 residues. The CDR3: CAISGDRNSPLHF. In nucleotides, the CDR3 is TGTGCCATCAGTGGGGACAGGAATTCACCCCTCCACTTT.

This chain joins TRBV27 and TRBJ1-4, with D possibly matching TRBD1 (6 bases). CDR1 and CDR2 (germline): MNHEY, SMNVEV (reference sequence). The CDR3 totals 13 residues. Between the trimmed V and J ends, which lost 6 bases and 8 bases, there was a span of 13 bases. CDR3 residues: CASRQGSFEKLFF. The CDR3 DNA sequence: TGTGCCAGCAGACAGGGTTCTTTCGAAAAACTGTTTTTT.

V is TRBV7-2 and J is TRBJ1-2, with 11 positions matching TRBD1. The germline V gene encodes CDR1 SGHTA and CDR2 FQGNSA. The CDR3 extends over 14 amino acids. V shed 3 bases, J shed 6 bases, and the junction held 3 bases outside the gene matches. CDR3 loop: CASSLDRGPNGYTF. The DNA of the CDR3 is TGTGCCAGCAGCTTGGACAGGGGGCCCAATGGCTACACCTTC.

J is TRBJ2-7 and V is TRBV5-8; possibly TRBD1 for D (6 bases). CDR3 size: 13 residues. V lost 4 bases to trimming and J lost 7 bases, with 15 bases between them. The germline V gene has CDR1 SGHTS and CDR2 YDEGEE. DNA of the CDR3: TGTGCCAGCAGCCGCAACAGGGAAGGGGAGCAGTACTTC. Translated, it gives CASSRNREGEQYF.

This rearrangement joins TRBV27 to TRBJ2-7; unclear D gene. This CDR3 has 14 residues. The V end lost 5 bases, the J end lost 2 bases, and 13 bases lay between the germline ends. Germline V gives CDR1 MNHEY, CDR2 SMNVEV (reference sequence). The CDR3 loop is CASSPTPAAYEQYF. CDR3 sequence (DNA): TGTGCCAGCAGTCCAACCCCGGCGGCCTACGAGCAGTACTTC.

In nucleotides, the CDR3 is TGTGCCAGCAGTTTAGTCCGGAACACTGAAGCTTTCTTT. As protein: CASSLVRNTEAFF. The gene calls are TRBV28 and TRBJ1-1; no clear D. With 2 bases removed from V and 1 base from J, the gap between germline ends came to 5 bases. Looked up from germline, CDR1 is MDHEN and CDR2 is SYDVKM. There are 13 residues in the CDR3.

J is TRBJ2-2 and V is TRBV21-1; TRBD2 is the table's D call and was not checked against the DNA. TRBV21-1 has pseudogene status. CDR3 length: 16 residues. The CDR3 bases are TGTGCCAGCAGCGGGCACCGAGCGGGGTACACCGGGGAGCTGTTTTTT. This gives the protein CASSGHRAGYTGELFF.

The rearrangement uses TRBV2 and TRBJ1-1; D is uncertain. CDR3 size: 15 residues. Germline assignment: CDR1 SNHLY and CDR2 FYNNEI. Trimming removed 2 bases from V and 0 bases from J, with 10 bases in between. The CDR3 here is CASSESQNVNTEAFF. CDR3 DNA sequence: TGTGCCAGCAGTGAAAGTCAGAACGTGAACACTGAAGCTTTCTTT.

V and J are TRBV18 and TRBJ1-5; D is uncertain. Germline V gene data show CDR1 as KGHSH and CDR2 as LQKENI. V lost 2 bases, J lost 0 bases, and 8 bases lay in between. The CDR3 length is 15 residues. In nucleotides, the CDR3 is TGTGCCAGCTCACCAGACAAGGCTAGCAATCAGCCCCAGCATTTT. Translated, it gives CASSPDKASNQPQHF.

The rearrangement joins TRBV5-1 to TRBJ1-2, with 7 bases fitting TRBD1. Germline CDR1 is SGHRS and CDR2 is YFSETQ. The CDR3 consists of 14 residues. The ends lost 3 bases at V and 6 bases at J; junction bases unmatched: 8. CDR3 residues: CASSSPGRGNGYTF. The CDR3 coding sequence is TGCGCCAGCAGCTCCCCCGGCAGGGGGAATGGCTACACCTTC.

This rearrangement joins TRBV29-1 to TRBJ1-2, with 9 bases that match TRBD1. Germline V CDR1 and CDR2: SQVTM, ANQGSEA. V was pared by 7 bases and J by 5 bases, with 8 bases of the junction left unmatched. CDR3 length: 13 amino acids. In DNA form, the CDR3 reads TGCAGCGGCGGGGGACAGGGTCTTTATGGCTACACCTTC. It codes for CSGGGQGLYGYTF.

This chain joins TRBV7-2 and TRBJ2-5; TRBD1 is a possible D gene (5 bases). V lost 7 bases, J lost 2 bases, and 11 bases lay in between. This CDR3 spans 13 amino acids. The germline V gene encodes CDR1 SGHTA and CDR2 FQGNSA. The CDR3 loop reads CASKLGAQETQYF. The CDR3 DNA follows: TGTGCCAGCAAGTTAGGGGCTCAAGAGACCCAGTACTTC.

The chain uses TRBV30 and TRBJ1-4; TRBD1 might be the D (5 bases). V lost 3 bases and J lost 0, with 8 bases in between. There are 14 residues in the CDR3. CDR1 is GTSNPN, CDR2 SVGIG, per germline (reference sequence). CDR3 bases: TGTGCCTGGAGCCCAGGGACAACTAATGAAAAACTGTTTTTT. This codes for CAWSPGTTNEKLFF.

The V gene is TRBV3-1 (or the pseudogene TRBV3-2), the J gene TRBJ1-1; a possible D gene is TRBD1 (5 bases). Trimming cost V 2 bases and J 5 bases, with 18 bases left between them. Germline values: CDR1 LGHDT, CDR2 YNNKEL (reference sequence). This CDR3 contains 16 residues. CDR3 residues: CASSQTAGLGGTEAFF. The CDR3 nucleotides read TGTGCCAGCAGCCAAACGGCAGGTCTTGGGGGGACTGAAGCTTTCTTT.

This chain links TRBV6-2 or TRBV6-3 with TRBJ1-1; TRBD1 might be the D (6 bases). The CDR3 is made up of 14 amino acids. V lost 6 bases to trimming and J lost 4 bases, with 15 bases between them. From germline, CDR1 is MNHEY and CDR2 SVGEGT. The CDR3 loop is CASSHHTGSTEAFF. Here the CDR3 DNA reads TGTGCCAGCAGCCACCATACAGGGAGCACTGAAGCTTTCTTT.